This T cell receptor (beta chain) was captured in a study of blood T cell repertoires in COVID-19. Sequenced by immunoSEQ multiplex PCR; TCRdb stores in-frame clones only, minus some. Among 280,000 or so clones listed, about 91% were seen once. Trimming removed 5 bases from V and 8 bases from J, with 10 bases in between. The CDR3 runs 13 residues. Germline CDR1 is SGHTA and CDR2 is FQGNSA. This clonotype originated in a woman in her twenties or thirties who had recovered from COVID-19. The J gene is TRBJ1-6, the V gene TRBV7-2, with D possibly TRBD1 on 6 matching bases. Sequenced input: peripheral blood. CDR3 nucleotides: TGTGCCAGCAGCGGACAGAGTTATTCACCCCTCCACTTT. Translation: CASSGQSYSPLHF.